This T cell receptor (beta chain) is drawn from a study of T-cell reconstitution after alpha-beta-depleted transplantation in children. CDR1 is SGHTA and CDR2 is FQGTGA in the germline V gene. This CDR3 spans 13 amino acids. V was pared by 5 bases and J by 4 bases, with 9 bases between. This clonotype was picked up a small number of times. Its antigen is undetermined. Unique molecular identifiers were used in preparing the TCRbeta library. TCRdb called the PCR reads again in MiXCR, with one record for every CDR3 protein. The sample has 450,000 to 600,000 distinct CDR3 sequences, 10% to 15% seen once. General study results and limits: The study traced high day-60 TCRbeta diversity in some patients to surviving recipient T cells and thymic progenitors. When one year had passed after transplant, most T-cell counts and diversity came from newly produced T cells.

The sequenced sample was PBMCs, mostly from graft donor cells, obtained 360 days after TCRalphabeta/CD19-depleted stem cell transplant. The TCR was taken from a male patient younger than 18 who had a stem cell transplant for acute myeloid leukemia, so the T cells may come from the graft donor. This rearrangement joins TRBV7-3 to TRBJ2-4; possibly TRBD1 for D (6 bases). CDR3 in DNA: TGTGCCAGCAGCGTACAGGGAAAAAACATTCAGTACTTC. This codes for CASSVQGKNIQYF.